These 18 T cell receptor beta chains came from one sample sequenced in a study of shared clonotypes between healthy human individuals. Sequencing used immunoSEQ multiplex PCR; TCRdb keeps in-frame clones, though not all of them. Here the sample spans around 1 million clones, 76% being singletons. Sequenced: memory CD4+ T cells sorted from blood. Subset reported: CD45RA-negative fraction. The receptors shown here come from a young man in good health.

This chain links TRBV7-9 with TRBJ1-5; no reliable D call. The CDR3 consists of 13 residues. V shed 1 base and J shed 7 bases, with 8 bases lying between them. Per germline, CDR1 SEHNR and CDR2 FQNEAQ (reference sequence). CDR3 residues: CASSLEPRQPQHF. The CDR3 bases are TGTGCCAGCAGCTTAGAGCCACGGCAGCCCCAGCATTTT.

This clone was seen a single time. J is TRBJ1-1 and V is TRBV11-1; D uncertain. This CDR3 has 14 residues. Germline V CDR1 and CDR2: SGHAT, FQDESV (reference sequence). Trimming shortened V by 6 bases and J by 1 base, and 12 bases separated the two germline ends. The CDR3 coding sequence is TGTGCCAGCAGTTCCTGGACGGAGAACACTGAAGCTTTCTTT. This gives the protein CASSSWTENTEAFF.

This rearrangement joins TRBV2 to TRBJ1-2; 9 nucleotides agree with TRBD1. Germline loops: CDR1 SNHLY, CDR2 FYNNEI. V gave up 6 bases and J gave up 3 bases; unmatched junction bases: 5. The CDR3 spans 14 residues. CDR3 loop: CASRDDRGDYGYTF. CDR3 bases: TGTGCCAGCAGGGATGACAGGGGGGACTATGGCTACACCTTC.

This clone appeared once. The sample contains more than one DNA sequence encoding this CDR3. The chain uses TRBV2 and TRBJ1-2; D is unresolved. Trimming removed 0 bases at V and 8 bases at J, with 10 bases between. The CDR3 is made up of 13 amino acids. Germline V gene data show CDR1 as SNHLY and CDR2 as FYNNEI. The CDR3 nucleotides read TGTGCCAGCAGTGAAGCAGCAGGCGGGGGCTACACCTTC. Encoded protein: CASSEAAGGGYTF.

This clone has a single count. This chain connects TRBV5-4 to TRBJ2-3; 10 nucleotides match TRBD1. There are 14 residues in the CDR3. Germline CDR1 and CDR2: SGHNT and YYREEE (reference sequence). Trimming at V came to 2 bases and at J to 6 bases, leaving 3 bases not matched to a gene. The DNA for the CDR3 is TGTGCCAGCAGCTTTGGGACAGGGGCCGATACGCAGTATTTT. Protein: CASSFGTGADTQYF.

This clone was counted a single time. The chain has TRBV7-2 and TRBJ2-6, with TRBD2 as a possible D gene (5 bases). CDR3 length equals 17 residues. V was pared by 5 bases and J by 0 bases, with 14 bases between. The germline V gene encodes CDR1 SGHTA and CDR2 FQGNSA. The CDR3 sequence is CASSPRTSSSGANVLTF. CDR3 in DNA: TGTGCCAGCAGCCCTCGGACTTCCAGCTCTGGGGCCAACGTCCTGACTTTC.

The rearrangement uses TRBV10-2 and TRBJ1-4, with D possibly TRBD1 on 5 matching bases. This CDR3 contains 13 residues. CDR1 WSHSY and CDR2 SAAADI come from the germline V gene. Deletions cut 4 bases from V and 8 bases from J, with 11 bases between. CDR3 loop: CASSAGVREKLFF. The DNA of the CDR3 is TGCGCCAGCAGTGCGGGGGTTCGCGAAAAACTGTTTTTT.

This chain connects TRBV11-2 to TRBJ2-4; tentative D call: TRBD2 (7 bases). The CDR3 loop spans 15 amino acids. The V gene lost 5 bases and the J gene lost 4 bases, with 15 bases spanning the gap. Germline values: CDR1 SGHAT, CDR2 FQNNGV. The CDR3 DNA is TGTGCCAGCAGCCAGAGGGGGGGGACAAAAAACATTCAGTACTTC. This codes for CASSQRGGTKNIQYF.

In its sample, this clone was seen once. The DNA of the CDR3 is TGTGCCAGTAGCCTACGGGGGGGCGATGATACGCAGTATTTT. It codes for CASSLRGGDDTQYF. The V gene is TRBV19, the J gene TRBJ2-3; 8 positions agree with TRBD2. Germline lookup yields CDR1 LNHDA and CDR2 SQIVND (reference sequence). The V and J ends lost 6 bases and 6 bases, in that order; junction bases with no gene match: 8. CDR3 length equals 14 residues.

A word on this clone: The same CDR3 arises from other DNA sequences in this sample as well. J is TRBJ1-5 and V is TRBV28; 9 bases agree with TRBD1. Germline CDR1 MDHEN, CDR2 SYDVKM. The CDR3 is made up of 15 amino acids. With 6 bases clipped from V and 4 bases from J, the junction kept 7 bases outside the gene matches. CDR3: CASRPPGQGNQPQHF. The CDR3 DNA reads as TGTGCCAGCAGGCCTCCGGGACAGGGAAATCAGCCCCAGCATTTT.

The sample holds one count of this clone. The J gene is TRBJ2-2, the V gene TRBV5-1, with D possibly being TRBD2 (5 bases). CDR3 length: 14 amino acids. Germline CDR1 SGHRS, CDR2 YFSETQ. V was trimmed by 5 bases and J by 0 bases, leaving 8 bases between them. The CDR3 bases are TGCGCCAGCAGGCGGACTCCGAACACCGGGGAGCTGTTTTTT. It yields the protein CASRRTPNTGELFF. Full variable domain (remainder filled in from reference TRBV5-1 and TRBJ2-2): KAGVTQTPRYLIKTRGQQVTLSCSPISGHRSVSWYQQTPGQGLQFLFEYFSETQRNKGNFPGRFSGRQFSNSRSEMNVSTLELGDSALYLCASRRTPNTGELFFGEGSRLTVL.

The J gene is TRBJ2-7, the V gene TRBV7-2; TRBD2 matches 13 bases. CDR3 length: 17 amino acids. Germline V lookup: CDR1 SGHTA, CDR2 FQGNSA. The ends lost 4 bases at V and 2 bases at J; junction bases unmatched: 8. The CDR3 DNA reads TGTGCCAGCAGCTCGAGGACTAGCGGGAGCTTCCCCTACGAGCAGTACTTC. It specifies CASSSRTSGSFPYEQYF.

The rearrangement links TRBV11-2 to TRBJ2-2; 8 bases fit TRBD2. The CDR3 runs to 15 residues. Germline CDR1 and CDR2: SGHAT and FQNNGV. The V gene end was trimmed by 7 bases and the J gene end by 6 bases; junction bases not matched to a gene: 10. The CDR3 loop is CASTQISGKSGELFF. The CDR3 region has the DNA TGTGCCAGCACCCAAATTAGCGGGAAATCCGGGGAGCTGTTTTTT.

This clone was detected ten times or more. The genes are TRBV5-1 and TRBJ1-6, with D possibly matching TRBD1 (6 bases). The germline CDR1 and CDR2 sequences are SGHRS and YFSETQ. The CDR3 runs to 15 residues. Trimming pared 3 bases from V and 9 bases from J, leaving 16 bases between. CDR3 in amino acids: CASSYGGELGSPLHF. CDR3 DNA: TGCGCCAGCAGCTACGGGGGCGAGCTCGGTTCACCCCTCCACTTT.

This clone was seen more than once but under ten times. This chain joins TRBV25-1 and TRBJ2-5; 8 nucleotides line up with TRBD2. The CDR3 is 14 residues long. Germline CDR1 reads MGHDK; CDR2 reads SYGVNS. V was pared by 2 bases and J by 4 bases, with 3 bases of the junction left unmatched. The CDR3 reads CASSEPGLAETQYF. CDR3 coding DNA: TGTGCCAGCAGTGAACCAGGACTAGCAGAGACCCAGTACTTC.

This clone was found a few times. V gene TRBV30 combines with J gene TRBJ2-2, with D tentatively TRBD1 (6 bases). V lost 5 bases and J 1 base, leaving 14 bases between the germline ends. The CDR3 runs to 15 residues. Germline V gene sequence: CDR1 GTSNPN, CDR2 SVGIG (reference sequence). The CDR3 sequence: CAWGGQSGNTGELFF. The CDR3 coding sequence is TGTGCCTGGGGAGGACAGAGCGGGAACACCGGGGAGCTGTTTTTT.

This clone was observed a single time. This CDR3 is also generated by other DNA sequences in the sample. V gene TRBV28 combines with J gene TRBJ2-5; tentatively, D is TRBD2 (7 bases). Trimming pared 2 bases from V and 5 bases from J, leaving 12 bases between. Per germline, CDR1 MDHEN and CDR2 SYDVKM. The CDR3 is 14 amino acids. CDR3 protein: CASSLGGALETQYF. In DNA form, the CDR3 reads TGTGCCAGCAGTTTAGGGGGGGCCTTGGAGACCCAGTACTTC.

CDR3 in amino acids: CASSSEPSGATDTQYF. The CDR3 DNA is TGTGCCAGCAGCTCGGAACCTAGCGGGGCCACAGATACGCAGTATTTT. This chain connects TRBV5-4 to TRBJ2-3, with 9 bases matching TRBD2. Germline-derived CDR1 and CDR2 are SGHNT and YYREEE (reference sequence). The CDR3 runs 16 residues. With 3 bases clipped from V and 2 bases from J, the junction kept 7 bases outside the gene matches.